Listed below are T cell receptor beta chains from one sample, sequenced in a study of PD-L1 blockade in urothelial cancer. Only in-frame clones appear in the TCRdb table, and some are missing; sequencing was by immunoSEQ multiplex PCR. The sample has about 30,000 clones, about 89% seen once. Here the sequenced sample was PBMCs, taken around atezolizumab (anti-PD-L1) treatment. The receptor set was obtained from an elderly man with urothelial cancer. CDR3s include the opening cysteine and the closing phenylalanine or tryptophan. A D gene is named only where the DNA matches it firmly. Expanded clones get a size class; other rows say once, few or many, or leave the size out.

TRBJ2-5	TRBV5-1	-	-	TGCGCCAGCAGCAGGTCCGGGGAGACCCAGTACTTC	CASSRSGETQYF
TRBJ1-4	TRBV6-6	-	-	TGTGCCAGCAGTCCCTATGGGAGGACGGCTGAAAAACTGTTTTTT	CASSPYGRTAEKLFF
TRBJ2-7	TRBV27	once	TRBD2	TGTGCCAGCAGTGGTTCTAGCGGGACCCTCTACGAGCAGTACTTC	CASSGSSGTLYEQYF
TRBJ2-5	TRBV18	-	TRBD1	TGTGCCAGCTCACCTCGGACAGGAAGAGAGACCCAGTACTTC	CASSPRTGRETQYF
TRBJ2-7	TRBV6-6	-	TRBD1	TGTGCCAGCAGTTCTGTTTTGACAGGGGGAAAGTACGAGCAGTACTTC	CASSSVLTGGKYEQYF
TRBJ2-1	TRBV5-1	once	TRBD2	TGCGCCAGCAGCTTAGGTGTAGAGCTAGCGGGAGTAGGAAATGAGCAGTTCTTC	CASSLGVELAGVGNEQFF
TRBJ2-3	TRBV30	-	-	TGTGCCTGGAGGACCCGGGGAGGCCTTACGCAGTATTTT	CAWRTRGGLTQYF
TRBJ1-1	TRBV28	-	-	TGTGCCAGCAGCCTCATCGGGGGAACGGACACTGAAGCTTTCTTT	CASSLIGGTDTEAFF
TRBJ2-1	TRBV23-1	-	-	TGCGCCAGCAGTCAAAGGCGGACAAATGAGCAGTTCTTC	CASSQRRTNEQFF
TRBJ2-7	TRBV4-2	-	TRBD2	TGTGCCAGCAGCCCGAGCCTAGCGGGAGTATACGAGCAGTACTTC	CASSPSLAGVYEQYF
TRBJ2-5	TRBV15	-	-	TGTGCCACCAGCAGAGGGCAGGGAACCGTGCCAGAGACCCAGTACTTC	CATSRGQGTVPETQYF
TRBJ2-6	TRBV4-3	-	-	TGCGCCAGCAGCCAACGAAGGGGGGGACATAGCTCTGAGGCCAACGTCCTGACTTTC	CASSQRRGGHSSEANVLTF
TRBJ2-1	TRBV7-2	-	-	TGTGCCAGCAGCTTAGAGTCCTATAACAATGAGCAGTTCTTC	CASSLESYNNEQFF
TRBJ2-2	TRBV18	-	-	TGTGCCAGCTCACCGGAGCTGACCGGGGAGCTGTTTTTT	CASSPELTGELFF
TRBJ2-3	TRBV30	-	TRBD2	TGTGCCTGGGGACTAGCGGGCACAGATACGCAGTATTTT	CAWGLAGTDTQYF
TRBJ1-1	TRBV5-1	-	-	TGCGCCAGCAGCAAGGACTGGAACGTGGGAACTGAAGCTTTCTTT	CASSKDWNVGTEAFF
TRBJ2-2	TRBV21-1	-	-	TGTGCCAGCAGCAAAGTTCGCGGGAGGGCCTTGACCGGGGAGCTGTTTTTT	CASSKVRGRALTGELFF
TRBJ2-6	TRBV11-2	-	TRBD1	TGTGCCAGCAGACCCGGGACAGGCCACTCTGGGGCCAACGTCCTGACTTTC	CASRPGTGHSGANVLTF
TRBJ1-1	TRBV15	-	TRBD1	TGTGCCACCAGCAGAAACAGGGGTAGTGGCACTGAAGCTTTCTTT	CATSRNRGSGTEAFF
TRBJ2-3	TRBV4-2	-	TRBD2	TGTGCCAGCAGCCAGGATACTAGCGGGAGTTTGGTAGGTGATACGCAGTATTTT	CASSQDTSGSLVGDTQYF
TRBJ2-1	TRBV4-3	-	-	TGCGCCAGCAGCCCGTCGTTCGGAGGCAATGAGCAGTTCTTC	CASSPSFGGNEQFF
TRBJ1-2	TRBV5-1	-	-	TGCGCCAGCAGCACGGAGGGTTCCTATGGCTACACCTTC	CASSTEGSYGYTF
TRBJ2-3	TRBV11-2	-	TRBD2	TGTGCCAGCAGGCGGGAGGGCACAGATACGCAGTATTTT	CASRREGTDTQYF
TRBJ1-5	TRBV7-2	-	-	TGTGCCAGCAGCTTAGACGGACAGTTTAATCAGCCCCAGCATTTT	CASSLDGQFNQPQHF
TRBJ1-3	TRBV30	-	-	TGTGCCTGGAGTTTATACCCTAATGCTGGAAACACCATATATTTT	CAWSLYPNAGNTIYF
TRBJ1-5	TRBV4-1	-	TRBD1	TGCGCCAGCAGCGATCAGGGGGATAGCAATCAGCCCCAGCATTTT	CASSDQGDSNQPQHF
TRBJ2-2	TRBV27	-	-	TGTGCCAGCAGTTTCCCCGTCGGGGGGGAGCTGTTTTTT	CASSFPVGGELFF
TRBJ1-2	TRBV7-2	once	-	TGTGCCAGCAGCTTTTTCTCAGGTCAACTTCACTATGGCTACACCTTC	CASSFFSGQLHYGYTF
TRBJ1-4	TRBV30	-	-	TGTGCCCAAGACAGGCCCAATGAAAAACTGTTTTTT	CAQDRPNEKLFF
TRBJ2-3	TRBV15	-	-	TGTGCCACCAGCAGAGATCTAGTATCGGATACGCAGTATTTT	CATSRDLVSDTQYF
TRBJ1-1	TRBV5-1	-	-	TGCGCCAGCAGCTTGGGACACTTGAACACTGAAGCTTTCTTT	CASSLGHLNTEAFF
TRBJ2-7	TRBV29-1	-	TRBD1	TGCAGCGTGGGACAGGGGGCGTACGAGCAGTACTTC	CSVGQGAYEQYF
TRBJ2-2	TRBV7-9	-	-	TGTGCCAGCAGTTTCCCACCCACTGTACTGAACACCGGGGAGCTGTTTTTT	CASSFPPTVLNTGELFF
TRBJ2-1	TRBV18	-	-	TGTGCCAGCTCACTAGCGGCCTACAATGAGCAGTTCTTC	CASSLAAYNEQFF
TRBJ2-4	TRBV28	-	TRBD2	TGTGCCAGCAGGCTGACTAGCGGCCAAAACATTCAGTACTTC	CASRLTSGQNIQYF